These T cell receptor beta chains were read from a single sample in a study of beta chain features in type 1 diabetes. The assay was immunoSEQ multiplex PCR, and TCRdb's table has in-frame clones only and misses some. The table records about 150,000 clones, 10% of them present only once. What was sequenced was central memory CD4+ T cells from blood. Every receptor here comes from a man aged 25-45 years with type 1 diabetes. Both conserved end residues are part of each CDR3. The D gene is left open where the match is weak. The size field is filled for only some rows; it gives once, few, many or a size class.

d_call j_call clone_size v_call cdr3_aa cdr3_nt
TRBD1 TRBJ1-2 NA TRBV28 CASSPPGTGQFNYGYTF TGTGCCAGCAGTCCACCGGGGACAGGCCAATTTAACTATGGCTACACCTTC
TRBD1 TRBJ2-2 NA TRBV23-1 CASRNRGRGTNTGELFF TGCGCCAGCCGTAATAGGGGCAGGGGGACCAACACCGGGGAGCTGTTTTTT
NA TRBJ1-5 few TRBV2 CASRGEGDNQPQHF TGTGCCAGCAGGGGTGAAGGAGACAATCAGCCCCAGCATTTT
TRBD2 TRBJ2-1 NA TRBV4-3 CASSQDMYRRPSGQSYNEQFF TGCGCCAGCAGCCAAGATATGTACCGGCGGCCTAGCGGGCAGTCCTACAATGAGCAGTTCTTC
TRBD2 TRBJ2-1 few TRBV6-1 CASSSGTSGPGEQFF TGTGCCAGCAGTTCCGGGACTAGCGGTCCGGGGGAGCAGTTCTTC
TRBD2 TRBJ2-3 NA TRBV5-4 CASSMLLAGSTDTQYF TGTGCCAGCAGCATGCTACTAGCGGGTAGCACAGATACGCAGTATTTT
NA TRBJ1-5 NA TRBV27 CASSLWGGGDNQPQHF TGTGCCAGCAGTTTATGGGGGGGAGGGGACAATCAGCCCCAGCATTTT
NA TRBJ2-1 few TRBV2 CASSEQSNEQFF TGTGCCAGCAGTGAACAGTCGAATGAGCAGTTCTTC
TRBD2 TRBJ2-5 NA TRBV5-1 CASSLGTSGGSETQYF TGCGCCAGCAGCTTGGGGACTAGCGGGGGATCGGAGACCCAGTACTTC
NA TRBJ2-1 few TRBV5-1 CASSLHDGIEQFF TGCGCCAGCAGCCTCCACGACGGGATTGAGCAGTTCTTC
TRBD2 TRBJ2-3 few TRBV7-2 CASSLAPLAGTDTQYF TGTGCCAGCAGCTTAGCCCCACTAGCGGGCACAGATACGCAGTATTTT
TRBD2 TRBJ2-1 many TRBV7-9 CASSLGNSGNDNEQFF TGTGCCAGCAGCTTAGGTAACAGCGGGAATGACAATGAGCAGTTCTTC
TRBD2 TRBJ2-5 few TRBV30 CAWRMLAGGPATQYF TGTGCCTGGAGGATGCTAGCGGGAGGGCCTGCGACCCAGTACTTC
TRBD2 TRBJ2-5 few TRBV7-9 CASSPGGEETQYF TGTGCCAGCAGCCCGGGAGGGGAAGAGACCCAGTACTTC
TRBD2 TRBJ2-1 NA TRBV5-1 CASSGGLATNEQFF TGCGCCAGCAGCGGCGGACTAGCGACCAATGAGCAGTTCTTC
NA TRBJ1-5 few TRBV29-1 CSVLTGLNQPQHF TGCAGCGTCCTGACAGGCCTTAATCAGCCCCAGCATTTT
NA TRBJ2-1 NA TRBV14 CASSQGLYSAGYEQFF TGTGCCAGCAGCCAAGGTTTGTACTCCGCGGGCTATGAGCAGTTCTTC
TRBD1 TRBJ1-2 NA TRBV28 CASSFSDRGYTF TGTGCCAGCAGTTTTTCGGACAGGGGCTACACCTTC
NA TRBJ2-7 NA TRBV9 CASSVRGEGDEQYF TGTGCCAGCAGCGTACGGGGAGAGGGGGACGAGCAGTACTTC
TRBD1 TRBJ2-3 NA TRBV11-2 CASSRQGYEDTQYF TGTGCCAGCAGCAGACAGGGTTATGAAGATACGCAGTATTTT
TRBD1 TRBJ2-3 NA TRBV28 CASSLPGQGADTQYF TGTGCCAGCAGTTTGCCCGGACAGGGAGCAGATACGCAGTATTTT
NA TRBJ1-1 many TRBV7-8 CASSLAGFLWPAFF TGTGCCAGCAGCTTGGCAGGGTTTCTGTGGCCAGCTTTCTTT
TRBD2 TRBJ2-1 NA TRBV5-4 CASTSSGYNEQFF TGTGCCAGCACGTCTAGCGGCTACAATGAGCAGTTCTTC
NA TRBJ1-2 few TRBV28 CASSLSRVPGGYTF TGTGCCAGCAGTTTATCGAGGGTTCCGGGGGGCTACACCTTC
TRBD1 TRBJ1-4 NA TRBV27 CASSDRGGGEKLFF TGTGCCAGCAGCGACAGGGGAGGAGGAGAAAAACTGTTTTTT
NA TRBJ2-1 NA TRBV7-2 CASSPIRGLTRNEQFF TGTGCCAGCAGCCCAATAAGGGGACTCACTCGCAATGAGCAGTTCTTC
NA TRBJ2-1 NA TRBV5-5 CASSWDIYNEQFF TGTGCCAGCAGTTGGGACATCTACAATGAGCAGTTCTTC
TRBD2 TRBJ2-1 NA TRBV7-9 CASSLAVGLADEQFF TGTGCCAGCAGCTTAGCTGTGGGACTAGCGGATGAGCAGTTCTTC
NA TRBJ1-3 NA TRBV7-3 CASSLSYGNTIYF TGTGCCAGCAGCTTATCCTATGGAAACACCATATATTTT
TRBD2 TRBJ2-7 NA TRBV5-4 CASTPSGGSYEQYF TGTGCCAGCACCCCTAGCGGAGGATCCTACGAGCAGTACTTC
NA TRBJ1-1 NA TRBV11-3 CASSDRNTEAFF TGTGCCAGCAGCGACAGGAACACTGAAGCTTTCTTT
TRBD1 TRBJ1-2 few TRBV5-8 CASSLAPRQGSGYTF TGTGCCAGCAGCTTGGCCCCCCGACAGGGTTCGGGCTACACCTTC
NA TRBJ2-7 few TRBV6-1 CASRQGAEQYF TGTGCCAGCAGGCAAGGGGCGGAGCAGTACTTC
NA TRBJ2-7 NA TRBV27 CASSFWRARAYEQYF TGTGCCAGCAGTTTTTGGAGGGCCCGGGCGTACGAGCAGTACTTC
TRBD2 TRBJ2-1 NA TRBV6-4 CASSALAGPYNEQFF TGTGCCAGCAGTGCTCTAGCGGGTCCTTACAATGAGCAGTTCTTC
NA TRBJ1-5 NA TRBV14 CASSQGGDQPQHF TGTGCCAGCAGCCAAGGGGGGGATCAGCCCCAGCATTTT
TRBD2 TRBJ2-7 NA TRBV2 CASRATSVYEQYF TGTGCCAGCAGGGCTACTAGCGTCTACGAGCAGTACTTC
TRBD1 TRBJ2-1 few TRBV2 CASRATGGTEFF TGTGCCAGCAGAGCGACAGGGGGCACCGAGTTCTTC
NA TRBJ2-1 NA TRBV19 CASRVGNEQFF TGTGCCAGTAGGGTCGGGAATGAGCAGTTCTTC
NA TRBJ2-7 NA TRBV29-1 CSVLRDTSPEQYF TGCAGCGTTCTCCGGGACACATCCCCCGAGCAGTACTTC
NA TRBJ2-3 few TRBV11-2 CASSPIDRTTDTQYF TGTGCCAGCAGCCCCATAGACAGAACGACAGATACGCAGTATTTT